Reported below is one TCR beta chain. Original processing methods: How many nucleated cells were present was estimated from reference gene primer amplification. The assay was immunoSEQ multiplex PCR, and TCRdb's table has in-frame clones only and misses some. That table furnishes V, J and clone size, whereas the DNA furnished D and trimming. This sample has about 300,000 clones, with approximately 83% found just once. Participants spanned ages roughly 18 to 95 years and resided in around 25 US areas. Donors in Cohort 3 counted as recovered after two negative PCRs, clearance, or symptom resolution. This sample is drawn from a study of blood T cell repertoires in COVID-19. Study at large: The origin of the acute and convalescent COVID-19 samples was the United States, Italy and Spain.

Germline V gene sequence: CDR1 SGHKS, CDR2 YYEKEE (reference sequence). This CDR3 comprises 14 residues. Trimming took 0 bases from V and 1 from J, leaving 7 bases between them. The V and J genes are TRBV5-5 and TRBJ1-1; D is ambiguous. This clonotype originated in a man between 25 and 39 years old who had recovered from COVID-19. Sequencing input: PBMCs or T cells enriched from blood (not recorded which). CDR3 sequence: CASSLVVRNTEAFF. CDR3 DNA sequence: TGTGCCAGCAGCTTGGTAGTGAGGAACACTGAAGCTTTCTTT.